A selection of T cell receptor beta chains follows, all from one sample in a study of T cell responses to AZD1222 COVID-19 vaccine. Here immunoSEQ multiplex PCR was the method, and the copy in TCRdb shows in-frame clones only, minus some. The table records around 100,000 clones, 70% to 90% of them present only once. Sequenced material: peripheral blood, taken 28 days after the second AZD1222 dose. The receptors were gathered from an adult who received the AZD1222 COVID-19 vaccine. CDR3s include the opening cysteine and the closing phenylalanine or tryptophan. Fields, in order: D gene, V gene, clone size, J gene, CDR3 DNA, CDR3 protein. A D gene is named only where the DNA matches it firmly. Expanded clones get a size class; other rows say once, few or many, or leave the size out.

D gene: NA; V gene: TRBV5-6; clone size: NA; J gene: TRBJ1-2; CDR3 DNA: TGTGCCAGCAGCTTGGGGACTGGTAACTATGGCTACACCTTC; CDR3 protein: CASSLGTGNYGYTF
D gene: NA; V gene: TRBV19; clone size: NA; J gene: TRBJ2-1; CDR3 DNA: TGTGCCAGTAGTATAGATCCGGGGTTTTCTTACAATGAGCAGTTCTTC; CDR3 protein: CASSIDPGFSYNEQFF
D gene: TRBD1; V gene: TRBV2; clone size: NA; J gene: TRBJ1-1; CDR3 DNA: TGTGCCAGCACCAAAGCAACAGGGGTAGGAACTGAAGCTTTCTTT; CDR3 protein: CASTKATGVGTEAFF
D gene: TRBD1; V gene: TRBV12-3/TRBV12-4; clone size: NA; J gene: TRBJ1-2; CDR3 DNA: TGTGCCAGCAGTTTGAACAGGGGCCATGGCTACACCTTC; CDR3 protein: CASSLNRGHGYTF
D gene: NA; V gene: TRBV11-2; clone size: once; J gene: TRBJ2-5; CDR3 DNA: TGTGCCAGCAGCTCCATGGGGGAGACCCAGTACTTC; CDR3 protein: CASSSMGETQYF
D gene: NA; V gene: TRBV27; clone size: NA; J gene: TRBJ1-1; CDR3 DNA: TGTGCCAGCAGTTCCCCTGGGATGAACACTGAAGCTTTCTTT; CDR3 protein: CASSSPGMNTEAFF
D gene: TRBD1; V gene: TRBV6-5; clone size: few; J gene: TRBJ1-1; CDR3 DNA: TGTGCCAGCAGATTCCGGGACAGGGAAGCTTTCTTT; CDR3 protein: CASRFRDREAFF
D gene: TRBD1; V gene: TRBV5-3; clone size: NA; J gene: TRBJ2-2; CDR3 DNA: TGTGCCAGAAGCTTTCCCGGGACAGCGAACACCGGGGAGCTGTTTTTT; CDR3 protein: CARSFPGTANTGELFF
D gene: TRBD1; V gene: TRBV28; clone size: NA; J gene: TRBJ1-5; CDR3 DNA: TGTGCCAGCAGCTTACAGGGGGCAGGAGATCAGCCCCAGCATTTT; CDR3 protein: CASSLQGAGDQPQHF
D gene: TRBD1; V gene: TRBV5-6; clone size: NA; J gene: TRBJ2-1; CDR3 DNA: TGTGCCAGCAGCTTAGGCAGGGGGCTTGAGCAGTTCTTC; CDR3 protein: CASSLGRGLEQFF
D gene: NA; V gene: TRBV5-8; clone size: NA; J gene: TRBJ1-2; CDR3 DNA: TGTGCCAGCAGCTACAGTCCCTATGAGGTCGTAGGCTACACCTTC; CDR3 protein: CASSYSPYEVVGYTF
D gene: NA; V gene: TRBV3-1/TRBV3-2; clone size: NA; J gene: TRBJ1-6; CDR3 DNA: TGTGCCAGCAGCCTATCCGGAGGAGGAAATAATTCACCCCTCCACTTT; CDR3 protein: CASSLSGGGNNSPLHF
D gene: TRBD1; V gene: TRBV10-3; clone size: NA; J gene: TRBJ2-2; CDR3 DNA: TGTGCCATCAGAGAGCTTCCAGGGGGCGGTGACACCGGGGAGCTGTTTTTT; CDR3 protein: CAIRELPGGGDTGELFF
D gene: TRBD2; V gene: TRBV27; clone size: NA; J gene: TRBJ2-5; CDR3 DNA: TGTGCCAGCAGTTTTACGCCGCCCAGCGGGGGGGCCCAGCGTCTCAGAGAGACCCAGTACTTC; CDR3 protein: CASSFTPPSGGAQRLRETQYF
D gene: NA; V gene: TRBV12-3/TRBV12-4; clone size: NA; J gene: TRBJ1-6; CDR3 DNA: TGTGCCAGCGCCAGGGAGGAAGGTTCACCCCTCCACTTT; CDR3 protein: CASAREEGSPLHF
D gene: TRBD1; V gene: TRBV10-1; clone size: NA; J gene: TRBJ1-5; CDR3 DNA: TGCGCCAGCAGGGAGATTGGGACAGATTATAGCAATCAGCCCCAGCATTTT; CDR3 protein: CASREIGTDYSNQPQHF
D gene: NA; V gene: TRBV7-9; clone size: NA; J gene: TRBJ1-2; CDR3 DNA: TGTGCCAGCAGCTTAGTCAGGGGTGACTATGGCTACACCTTC; CDR3 protein: CASSLVRGDYGYTF
D gene: TRBD1; V gene: TRBV7-2; clone size: NA; J gene: TRBJ1-1; CDR3 DNA: TGTGCCAGCCTATCAAGACAGGGCTCCACTGAAGCTTTCTTT; CDR3 protein: CASLSRQGSTEAFF
D gene: NA; V gene: TRBV19; clone size: NA; J gene: TRBJ2-7; CDR3 DNA: TGTGCCAGTAGTAGCCAGGGGCTCCTCTACGAGCAGTACTTC; CDR3 protein: CASSSQGLLYEQYF
D gene: NA; V gene: TRBV7-9; clone size: NA; J gene: TRBJ1-1; CDR3 DNA: TGTGCCAGCAGTCTCGGTGGGGGAAACACTGAAGCTTTCTTT; CDR3 protein: CASSLGGGNTEAFF
D gene: TRBD2; V gene: TRBV5-1; clone size: NA; J gene: TRBJ2-7; CDR3 DNA: TGCGCCAGCACCCCGGTGGGGGGGTCCTACGAGCAGTACTTC; CDR3 protein: CASTPVGGSYEQYF
D gene: NA; V gene: TRBV7-2; clone size: NA; J gene: TRBJ1-2; CDR3 DNA: TGTGCCAGCAGCCCGGACAGTGAATATGGCTACACCTTC; CDR3 protein: CASSPDSEYGYTF
D gene: NA; V gene: TRBV28; clone size: NA; J gene: TRBJ1-2; CDR3 DNA: TGTGCCAGCAGTCGCCTGTGGGTCGGCTACACCTTC; CDR3 protein: CASSRLWVGYTF
D gene: NA; V gene: TRBV6-1; clone size: NA; J gene: TRBJ1-5; CDR3 DNA: TGTGCCAGCAGTGACGAGTGGGCGAGGCCCCAGCATTTT; CDR3 protein: CASSDEWARPQHF
D gene: NA; V gene: TRBV28; clone size: NA; J gene: TRBJ1-1; CDR3 DNA: TGTGCCAGCAGTTTACAGGAGACTGAAGCTTTCTTT; CDR3 protein: CASSLQETEAFF
D gene: TRBD1; V gene: TRBV7-6; clone size: NA; J gene: TRBJ1-4; CDR3 DNA: TGTGCCAGCAGCAAAACCGGGACAGTCAATGAAAAACTGTTTTTT; CDR3 protein: CASSKTGTVNEKLFF
D gene: NA; V gene: TRBV10-3; clone size: NA; J gene: TRBJ1-1; CDR3 DNA: TGTGCCATCAGTGGATTCGGGGGCGCTGAAGCTTTCTTT; CDR3 protein: CAISGFGGAEAFF
D gene: NA; V gene: TRBV4-2; clone size: NA; J gene: TRBJ1-2; CDR3 DNA: TGTGCCAGCAGCCAAGTCTACAATAACTATGGCTACACCTTC; CDR3 protein: CASSQVYNNYGYTF
D gene: TRBD1; V gene: TRBV5-4; clone size: NA; J gene: TRBJ2-7; CDR3 DNA: TGTGCCAGCAGCGCGGACAGGAGCTCCTACGAGCAGTACTTC; CDR3 protein: CASSADRSSYEQYF
D gene: NA; V gene: TRBV3-1/TRBV3-2; clone size: NA; J gene: TRBJ1-4; CDR3 DNA: TGTGCCAGCAGCCAAGATCGCGGGGCAGCTAATGAAAAACTGTTTTTT; CDR3 protein: CASSQDRGAANEKLFF
D gene: TRBD2; V gene: TRBV19; clone size: NA; J gene: TRBJ2-1; CDR3 DNA: TGTGCCAGTAGTTCCGGAGGGCTAGCGGGGGCTCCGAGGGATGAGCAGTTCTTC; CDR3 protein: CASSSGGLAGAPRDEQFF
D gene: TRBD1; V gene: TRBV15; clone size: NA; J gene: TRBJ1-5; CDR3 DNA: TGTGCCACCAGCAGATGGGACAGTAGCAATCAGCCCCAGCATTTT; CDR3 protein: CATSRWDSSNQPQHF
D gene: NA; V gene: TRBV9; clone size: NA; J gene: TRBJ2-5; CDR3 DNA: TGTGCCAGCAGCGTACAGGGGGGACAAGAGACCCAGTACTTC; CDR3 protein: CASSVQGGQETQYF
D gene: NA; V gene: TRBV4-2; clone size: NA; J gene: TRBJ1-2; CDR3 DNA: TGTGCCAGCAGCCAAGATCTCCGGGGGTTCGACTATGGCTACACCTTC; CDR3 protein: CASSQDLRGFDYGYTF
D gene: NA; V gene: TRBV10-1; clone size: NA; J gene: TRBJ1-1; CDR3 DNA: TGCGCCAGCGAAAGGTCTAAGAAGGAAGCTTTCTTT; CDR3 protein: CASERSKKEAFF
D gene: NA; V gene: TRBV28; clone size: NA; J gene: TRBJ2-3; CDR3 DNA: TGTGCCAGCAGTTTTACAGAAGGGTTCCCTGGGGATACGCAGTATTTT; CDR3 protein: CASSFTEGFPGDTQYF
D gene: TRBD1; V gene: TRBV18; clone size: NA; J gene: TRBJ1-2; CDR3 DNA: TGTGCCAGCTCACCAGGGACAGGGAACAACTATGGCTACACCTTC; CDR3 protein: CASSPGTGNNYGYTF
D gene: NA; V gene: TRBV4-3; clone size: few; J gene: TRBJ1-6; CDR3 DNA: TGCGCCAGCAGCCAAGTAGAGGGAAATTCACCCCTCCACTTT; CDR3 protein: CASSQVEGNSPLHF
D gene: TRBD1; V gene: TRBV6-5; clone size: NA; J gene: TRBJ1-2; CDR3 DNA: TGTGCCAGCAGCCAGGGACAGGGGGCGAGCGGCTACACCTTC; CDR3 protein: CASSQGQGASGYTF
D gene: NA; V gene: TRBV4-3; clone size: NA; J gene: TRBJ2-3; CDR3 DNA: TGCGCCAGCAGCCAAGGACAGGACGCAGATACGCAGTATTTT; CDR3 protein: CASSQGQDADTQYF